The 28 T cell receptor beta chains given below trace back to one sample, sequenced in a study of regulatory T cells in long-lasting Graves disease. Library construction for TCR beta used iRepertoire HTBI primers and Arm-PCR of CDR3 regions. TCRdb re-called the multiplex PCR reads through MiXCR, storing one row per CDR3 protein. Of about 330,000 distinct CDR3 sequences in the sample, around 16% were seen once. This sample's time point: newly diagnosed GD, antithyroid drugs for less than 3 months. From PBMCs, RNA was extracted and then used to make the TCR library. These sequences were also reported in another study, on T cells in Graves' hyperthyroidism and ophthalmopathy.

The source was peripheral blood mononuclear cells (PBMCs), collected at new diagnosis, from a patient treated with antithyroid drugs. The receptor source for this set is a woman between 18 and 30 years old with Graves disease.

This clonotype was counted many times. The chain carries TRBV11-2 and TRBJ2-7; D ambiguous. The CDR3 length is 15 residues. Per the germline V gene, CDR1 is SGHAT and CDR2 is FQNNGV. Trimming removed 0 bases from V and 4 bases from J, with 13 bases in between. The CDR3 loop is CASSLDPAPGYEQYF. CDR3 in DNA: TGTGCCAGCAGCTTAGATCCAGCGCCTGGGTACGAGCAGTACTTC.

This clonotype was detected many times. The chain couples TRBV11-3 to TRBJ2-1; 7 bases align to TRBD2. V dropped 5 bases and J dropped 8; count of bases not matched to a gene: 15. Germline values: CDR1 SGHNT, CDR2 YENEEA. This CDR3 has 16 residues. CDR3 sequence: CASSAGLAATYDEQFF. The CDR3 DNA sequence: TGTGCCAGCAGCGCCGGTCTAGCGGCCACTTATGATGAGCAGTTCTTC.

Regarding this clonotype: One base separates it from a far larger clone, so it is likely a read error. The CDR3 does not end in the conserved phenylalanine or tryptophan, so this is likely a read error. The chain is built from TRBV7-2 and TRBJ1-5, with TRBD1 as a possible D gene (5 bases). From germline, CDR1 is SGHTA and CDR2 FQGNSA. The CDR3 spans 15 residues. V lost 0 bases, J lost 1 base, and 7 bases lay in between. The chain's CDR3 is CASSLAGASNQPQHS. CDR3 nucleotides: TGTGCCAGCAGCTTAGCAGGGGCGAGCAATCAGCCCCAGCATTCT.

The chain joins TRBV7-3 to TRBJ2-3; the match to TRBD1 covers 9 bases. CDR1 is SGHTA, CDR2 FQGTGA, per germline. The V gene end was trimmed by 4 bases and the J gene end by 4 bases; junction bases not matched to a gene: 6. This CDR3 contains 15 residues. This CDR3 reads CASSYTGGAADTQYF. The CDR3 DNA is TGTGCCAGCAGCTACACAGGGGGCGCCGCAGATACGCAGTATTTT.

This clonotype was seen ten or more times. The chain combines TRBV5-1 with TRBJ1-1; TRBD1 matches at 7 bases. This CDR3 is 16 amino acids long. The trim removed 7 bases at V and 1 base at J, leaving 13 bases unmatched. The germline V gene has CDR1 SGHRS and CDR2 YFSETQ. For the CDR3, the DNA is TGCGCCAGCGACCTTACAGGGGACAATGGGAACACTGAAGCTTTCTTT. Translation: CASDLTGDNGNTEAFF.

This clonotype was picked up many times. J is TRBJ2-7 and V is TRBV30; D remains unclear. V was trimmed by 0 bases and J by 6 bases, leaving 15 bases between them. This CDR3 contains 14 residues. Germline CDR1 reads GTSNPN; CDR2 reads SVGIG (reference sequence). The CDR3 nucleotides read TGTGCCTGGAGTGTTTTAATATCGATCGGCGAGCAGTACTTC. Protein: CAWSVLISIGEQYF. The full variable domain, with the rest looked up from reference TRBV30 and TRBJ2-7, is SQTIHQWPATLVQPVGSPLSLECTVEGTSNPNLYWYRQAAGRGLQLLFYSVGIGQISSEVPQNLSASRPQDRQFILSSKKLLLSDSGFYLCAWSVLISIGEQYFGPGTRLTVT.

This clonotype was observed a few times. V is TRBV13 and J is TRBJ2-5, with 8 bases matching TRBD1. CDR1 and CDR2 from the germline V gene are PRHDT and FYEKMQ (reference sequence). V gave up 5 bases and J gave up 5 bases; unmatched junction bases: 10. CDR3 length: 15 amino acids. In DNA form, the CDR3 reads TGTGCCAGCAGCAAGCCTCAGGGGGCCGCGGAGACCCAGTACTTC. As protein: CASSKPQGAAETQYF.

This clonotype turned up a few times. The rearrangement uses TRBV28 and TRBJ1-2; D uncertain. Trimming left V 7 bases short and J 5 bases short, with 11 bases between. This CDR3 has 12 amino acids. CDR1 MDHEN and CDR2 SYDVKM come from the germline V gene. The CDR3 reads CASTRRDYGYTF. The CDR3 DNA follows: TGTGCCAGCACAAGGAGGGATTATGGCTACACCTTC.

The chain uses TRBV9 and TRBJ2-3; TRBD2 matches 10 bases. The junction had 9 bases not matched to a gene; V was cut back by 6 bases and J by 2 bases. This CDR3 comprises 16 residues. Germline V gene data show CDR1 as SGDLS and CDR2 as YYNGEE. The CDR3 here is CASTSGTSVYTDTQYF. The CDR3 DNA is TGTGCCAGCACCTCCGGGACTAGCGTATACACAGATACGCAGTATTTT.

This clonotype was detected ten times or more. This chain connects TRBV7-6 to TRBJ2-1, with D tentatively TRBD2 (6 bases). The CDR3 loop spans 16 amino acids. CDR1 SGHVS and CDR2 FNYEAQ come from the germline V gene. V gave up 1 base and J gave up 6 bases, with 16 bases separating them. The CDR3 DNA follows: TGTGCCAGCAGCTTAGTTAGCGGAAGAGGTTTCAATGAGCAGTTCTTC. It codes for CASSLVSGRGFNEQFF. The entire variable domain, with the rest obtained from reference TRBV7-6 and TRBJ2-1, is as follows: GAGVSQSPRYKVTKRGQDVALRCDPISGHVSLYWYRQALGQGPEFLTYFNYEAQQDKSGLPNDRFSAERPEGSISTLTIQRTEQRDSAMYRCASSLVSGRGFNEQFFGPGTRLTVL.

To note about this clonotype: The CDR3 end shows no conserved phenylalanine or tryptophan, and so a read error is likely. The chain is built from TRBV7-9 and TRBJ1-1, with D tentatively TRBD1 (5 bases). This CDR3 is built from 14 residues. Germline CDR1 and CDR2: SEHNR and FQNEAQ (reference sequence). V gave up 7 bases and J gave up 6 bases, with 18 bases separating them. The CDR3 DNA reads TGTGCCAGCACCTCCCCCGGCAGGGACGCTGAAGCTTTCCTT. This codes for CASTSPGRDAEAFL.

This clonotype was seen many times. This chain connects TRBV2 to TRBJ2-2, with D hard to call. The CDR3 is 14 amino acids. Germline V lookup: CDR1 SNHLY, CDR2 FYNNEI. Trimming shortened V by 7 bases and J by 0 bases, and 9 bases separated the two germline ends. The CDR3 DNA is TGTGCCAGCAATCAGCACACGAACACCGGGGAGCTGTTTTTT. It codes for CASNQHTNTGELFF. Using reference TRBV2 and TRBJ2-2 for the parts outside the CDR3, the full variable domain is EPEVTQTPSHQVTQMGQEVILRCVPISNHLYFYWYRQILGQKVEFLVSFYNNEISEKSEIFDDQFSVERPDGSNFTLKIRSTKLEDSAMYFCASNQHTNTGELFFGEGSRLTVL.

In its sample, this clonotype was seen a few times. V and J are TRBV15 and TRBJ1-2, with no clear D. V lost 0 bases and J 2 bases, leaving 7 bases between the germline ends. The CDR3 sequence is 14 residues long. Germline V gives CDR1 LNHNV, CDR2 YYDKDF (reference sequence). The CDR3 DNA sequence: TGTGCCACCAGCAGAGAAGAAGGGAACTATGGCTACACCTTC. Translated, it gives CATSREEGNYGYTF.

This clonotype was recorded at least ten times. V and J are TRBV12-3 or TRBV12-4 and TRBJ2-7, with 7 bases lining up with TRBD1. J lost 6 bases, V lost 2 bases, and 7 bases had no gene match. This CDR3 has 14 residues. Written as DNA, the CDR3 is TGTGCCAGCAGTTTAATAACAGGGGCTGCCGAGCAGTACTTC. Translation: CASSLITGAAEQYF.

This clonotype was detected a few times. A read error may be the cause here, since a much bigger clone is one base away. The chain employs TRBV30 and TRBJ2-2, with a possible D match to TRBD2 (6 bases). Trimming pared 0 bases from V and 5 bases from J, leaving 13 bases between. CDR3 length equals 15 residues. Germline CDR1 and CDR2: GTSNPN and SVGIG (reference sequence). The CDR3 here is CAWSVRAGRTGELFF. The CDR3 nucleotides are TGTGCCTGGAGTGTACGGGCAGGGAGGACCGGGGAGCTGTTTTTT.

This clonotype has more than one count but fewer than ten. The chain uses TRBV6-1 and TRBJ1-4, with 7 bases lining up with TRBD1. Germline CDR1 reads MNHNS; CDR2 reads SASEGT. The CDR3 contains 15 residues. V shed 0 bases and J 5 bases; nucleotides not matched to a gene: 3. The CDR3 DNA reads as TGTGCCAGCAGTGAAGCGACAGGGCGGAATGAAAAACTGTTTTTT. As protein: CASSEATGRNEKLFF.

In this sample, this clonotype turned up a few times. The genes are TRBV4-1 and TRBJ2-1; tentatively, D is TRBD2 (5 bases). Germline assignment: CDR1 MGHRA and CDR2 YSYEKL. This CDR3 has 14 residues. V was cut by 0 bases and J by 8 bases, with 11 bases left in between. The CDR3 loop is CASSQDHSGDEQFF. In DNA form, the CDR3 reads TGCGCCAGCAGCCAAGACCACTCCGGGGATGAGCAGTTCTTC.

Ten or more counts support this clonotype. V usage is TRBV20-1 and J usage is TRBJ1-5; D ambiguous. V dropped 0 bases and J dropped 2 bases, with 11 bases sitting between them. Germline V gene data show CDR1 as DFQATT and CDR2 as SNEGSKA (reference sequence). The CDR3 is 15 amino acids. The CDR3 reads CSARDLTFGNQPQHF. CDR3 nucleotide sequence: TGCAGTGCTAGAGATTTAACATTCGGCAATCAGCCCCAGCATTTT.

This clonotype was counted at least ten times. V usage is TRBV3-1 and J usage is TRBJ2-1; 14 bases line up with TRBD2. This CDR3 is 15 amino acids long. Germline V gene data show CDR1 as LGHDT and CDR2 as YNNKEL (reference sequence). V dropped 4 bases and J dropped 8; count of bases not matched to a gene: 4. CDR3 loop: CASSLGTSGSYEQFF. The CDR3 DNA reads TGTGCCAGCAGCCTAGGGACTAGCGGGAGCTATGAGCAGTTCTTC.

Comments on this clonotype: A read error is possible here, since a much larger clone lies one base away. The chain uses TRBV6-1 and TRBJ2-7; the match to TRBD1 covers 9 bases. After removal of 6 bases from V and 3 bases from J, the junction contained 3 bases not matched to a gene. CDR1 and CDR2 from the germline V gene are MNHNS and SASEGT. The CDR3 spans 13 residues. This CDR3 is CASRGQGLYEQYF. The CDR3 nucleotides are TGTGCCAGCAGGGGACAGGGACTCTACGAGCAGTACTTC.

The V and J genes are TRBV29-1 and TRBJ2-7; 9 bases fit TRBD1. Trimming took 1 base from V and 4 from J; bases not matched to a gene: 2. Germline V gene sequence: CDR1 SQVTM, CDR2 ANQGSEA. This CDR3 contains 13 residues. DNA for the CDR3: TGCAGCGTTGAAGGGACAGGGGATTACGAGCAGTACTTC. It is translated as CSVEGTGDYEQYF.

This clonotype was observed many times. J is TRBJ1-2 and V is TRBV6-2 or TRBV6-3; the match to TRBD1 covers 9 bases. CDR3 size: 16 residues. V lost 6 bases and J lost 7; bases outside the gene matches: 15. From germline, CDR1 is MNHEY and CDR2 SVGEGT. CDR3 loop: CASRLARTGDLSGYTF. The CDR3 region has the DNA TGTGCCAGCAGGCTAGCCCGGACAGGGGATCTCTCTGGCTACACCTTC.

This clonotype was found many times. The gene calls are TRBV6-9 and TRBJ1-1, with D perhaps TRBD1 (5 bases). CDR3 length: 16 residues. The germline V gene encodes CDR1 MNHGY and CDR2 SVAAGI. V was clipped by 4 bases and J by 0 bases, with 15 bases between them. The CDR3 protein is CASSSYTTALNTEAFF. CDR3 bases: TGTGCCAGCAGTTCTTACACGACAGCGCTGAACACTGAAGCTTTCTTT.

There are many counts of this clonotype. The V and J genes are TRBV3-1 and TRBJ2-5; D call uncertain. V lost 5 bases and J 2 bases, leaving 3 bases between the germline ends. The germline V gene has CDR1 LGHDT and CDR2 YNNKEL (reference sequence). This CDR3 spans 11 amino acids. DNA for the CDR3: TGTGCCAGCAGCTATCAAGAGACCCAGTACTTC. Translating gives CASSYQETQYF.

The chain couples TRBV28 to TRBJ1-4, with unresolved D. The CDR3 spans 14 residues. Germline V gives CDR1 MDHEN, CDR2 SYDVKM. Trimming left V 3 bases short and J 0 bases short, with 5 bases between. This chain's CDR3 is CASSFYATNEKLFF. In DNA, the CDR3 is TGTGCCAGCAGTTTTTATGCAACTAATGAAAAACTGTTTTTT.

This clonotype turned up a few times. This chain joins TRBV14 and TRBJ1-1; no definite D call. Germline CDR1 is SGHDN and CDR2 is FVKESK. V was shortened by 4 bases and J by 0 bases, with 12 bases between the two germline ends. The CDR3 consists of 15 residues. The CDR3 DNA reads TGTGCCAGCAGCCCCCGTCGAGGGTTGAACACTGAAGCTTTCTTT. Translated: CASSPRRGLNTEAFF.

The chain links TRBV15 to TRBJ2-5, with unresolved D. Looked up from germline, CDR1 is LNHNV and CDR2 is YYDKDF (reference sequence). The CDR3 extends over 14 amino acids. V was cut by 5 bases and J by 5 bases, with 15 bases left in between. CDR3 nucleotide sequence: TGTGCCACCAGCGGAGCCATCGGGTTGGAGACCCAGTACTTC. It is translated as CATSGAIGLETQYF. The complete variable domain, with remaining parts taken from reference TRBV15 and TRBJ2-5, reads DAMVIQNPRYQVTQFGKPVTLSCSQTLNHNVMYWYQQKSSQAPKLLFHYYDKDFNNEADTPDNFQSRRPNTSFCFLDIRSPGLGDTAMYLCATSGAIGLETQYFGPGTRLLVL.

Concerning this clonotype itself: A read error is likely, as this CDR3 ends without the conserved phenylalanine or tryptophan. The V gene is TRBV4-1, the J gene TRBJ2-3; 8 bases are a match to TRBD1. This CDR3 has 15 residues. In germline, CDR1 is MGHRA, CDR2 YSYEKL. The J segment lost 4 bases and the V segment lost 3 bases, leaving 6 bases of the junction unmatched. CDR3 residues: CASSHRQGFADTQYS. For the CDR3, the DNA is TGCGCCAGCAGCCACAGACAGGGGTTCGCAGATACGCAGTATTCT.